Following are 8 T cell receptor beta chains from one sample sequenced in a study of OX40 agonist ivuxolimab in advanced cancers. Measured with immunoSEQ multiplex PCR; TCRdb has only the in-frame clones, and not every one. The sample consists of 83,000 or so clones, about four fifths of them appearing once. The sample in question was CD4+ or CD8+ T cells sorted from blood, obtained in a trial of the OX40 agonist ivuxolimab. The origin of the receptors is an adult with an advanced solid tumor such as melanoma, head and neck, liver or kidney cancer.

This clone has just one count. This chain uses TRBV5-1 with TRBJ1-2, with D tentatively TRBD1 (6 bases). CDR1 is SGHRS and CDR2 is YFSETQ in the germline V gene. Deletions cut 3 bases from V and 5 bases from J, with 11 bases between. CDR3 size: 13 residues. The CDR3 DNA is TGCGCCAGCAGCTCCCAGGGGAATTATGGCTACACCTTC. Encoded protein: CASSSQGNYGYTF.

The chain couples TRBV5-1 to TRBJ2-2; D gene ambiguous. Germline assignment: CDR1 SGHRS and CDR2 YFSETQ. V lost 3 bases to trimming and J lost 0 bases, with 12 bases between them. The CDR3 has 16 residues. CDR3: CASSSLPRANTGELFF. CDR3 nucleotides: TGCGCCAGCAGCTCGCTTCCTCGTGCGAACACCGGGGAGCTGTTTTTT.

The V and J genes are TRBV6-1 and TRBJ1-1; D is perhaps TRBD1 (5 bases). Germline values: CDR1 MNHNS, CDR2 SASEGT. The CDR3 consists of 15 residues. Trimming took 8 bases from V and 10 from J, leaving 26 bases between them. Here the CDR3 reads CASPGGHQGTLGAFF. DNA for the CDR3: TGTGCCAGCCCCGGCGGGCACCAAGGGACCCTTGGAGCTTTCTTT.

This clone was detected only once. The chain combines TRBV19 with TRBJ1-5; 10 nucleotides match TRBD1. This CDR3 is 14 amino acids long. The V gene's germline CDR1 is LNHDA and CDR2 SQIVND (reference sequence). V was pared by 6 bases and J by 5 bases, with 4 bases of the junction left unmatched. CDR3 region: CASRMDRGDQPQHF. The CDR3 nucleotides read TGTGCCAGTAGAATGGACAGGGGGGATCAGCCCCAGCATTTT. Full variable domain (rest looked up from reference TRBV19 and TRBJ1-5): DGGITQSPKYLFRKEGQNVTLSCEQNLNHDAMYWYRQDPGQGLRLIYYSQIVNDFQKGDIAEGYSVSREKKESFPLTVTSAQKNPTAFYLCASRMDRGDQPQHFGDGTRLSIL.

The genes are TRBV7-9 and TRBJ2-2; 7 bases are a match to TRBD2. V gave up 2 bases and J gave up 3 bases; unmatched junction bases: 6. Germline loops: CDR1 SEHNR, CDR2 FQNEAQ (reference sequence). CDR3 length: 16 amino acids. CDR3 nucleotide sequence: TGTGCCAGCAGCTTAACCGGGACTACATACACCGGGGAGCTGTTTTTT. Amino acids: CASSLTGTTYTGELFF.

The J gene is TRBJ2-5, the V gene TRBV19, with 8 bases aligning to TRBD2. Germline values: CDR1 LNHDA, CDR2 SQIVND (reference sequence). V was pared by 6 bases and J by 7 bases, with 7 bases of the junction left unmatched. The CDR3 totals 13 residues. The CDR3 loop reads CASSGRGAGTQYF. As DNA, the CDR3 is TGTGCCAGTAGCGGGAGGGGGGCAGGGACCCAGTACTTC.

This chain joins TRBV29-1 and TRBJ2-7; 7 nucleotides agree with TRBD2. Germline CDR1 reads SQVTM; CDR2 reads ANQGSEA. The CDR3 sequence is 16 residues long. After removal of 1 base from V and 1 base from J, the junction contained 10 bases not matched to a gene. The CDR3 nucleotides are TGCAGCGTTGAAGGGGTATCGGGGGGTCGGTCCTACGAGCAGTACTTC. Its protein product is CSVEGVSGGRSYEQYF.

This clone appeared once. The rearrangement uses TRBV6-1 and TRBJ2-7; a possible D gene is TRBD2 (5 bases). CDR1 and CDR2 (germline): MNHNS, SASEGT. This CDR3 contains 13 residues. The V and J ends lost 6 bases and 3 bases respectively, with 12 bases between them. The CDR3 loop reads CASSEGKFYEQYF. The CDR3 DNA sequence: TGTGCCAGCAGCGAGGGAAAGTTCTACGAGCAGTACTTC.